Below, one TCR beta chain is given with its context. CDR3 length equals 14 residues. Trimming removed 7 bases at V and 2 bases at J, with 14 bases between. In germline, CDR1 is ENHRY, CDR2 SYGVKD. A single record per CDR3 protein comes from TCRdb applying MiXCR to the 5' RACE reads. The sample consists of 86,000 or so distinct CDR3 sequences, about an eighth of them appearing once. The data were taken from a study of early T cells in non-severe SARS-CoV-2 infection. The clonotype comes from an adult who was a healthcare worker with PCR-confirmed SARS-CoV-2 infection or an uninfected control (not recorded which). The sequenced sample was whole blood. The rearrangement uses TRBV10-3 and TRBJ2-5, with TRBD2 as a possible D gene (5 bases). CDR3 nucleotides: TGTGCCATCAACCGGACTGAGACTCAAGAGACCCAGTACTTC. Its protein product is CAINRTETQETQYF.